The rows below give T cell receptor beta chains drawn from one sample of a study of blood T cell repertoires in COVID-19. Profiled with immunoSEQ multiplex PCR; TCRdb holds only in-frame clones, not every one. The table has around 170,000 clones, approximately 80% seen once. Source material: PBMCs or T cells enriched from blood (not recorded which). The receptors stem from a woman between 50 and 59 years old who had recovered from COVID-19. The conserved cysteine and the conserved F or W are not part of the CDR3 here. The order of the fields is V gene, J gene, CDR3 protein.

TRBV19	TRBJ2-1	ASSSNTLAEQF
TRBV28	TRBJ1-5	ASSTGVKPQH
TRBV27	TRBJ2-7	ASRSGAGGNEQY
TRBV9	TRBJ2-2	ASSVESVRGSGELF
TRBV3-1/TRBV3-2	TRBJ1-2	ASSQAYGYT
TRBV19	TRBJ1-5	ASSRKGEDNQPQH
TRBV7-9	TRBJ2-7	ASSLSGESYEQY
TRBV19	TRBJ2-7	ASSLREWSEQY
TRBV3-1/TRBV3-2	TRBJ1-2	ASSQAVPNYGYT
TRBV6-5	TRBJ2-3	ASSRSGGGRDTQY
TRBV3-1/TRBV3-2	TRBJ1-6	ASSTVFNSPLH
TRBV6-6	TRBJ1-6	ASSYQVGVGNSPLH
TRBV7-2	TRBJ2-2	ASSSQLGGSGYTGELF
TRBV4-1	TRBJ2-5	ASSQGEQGAQQETQY
TRBV9	TRBJ1-5	ASSRQGEVNQPQH
TRBV28	TRBJ1-2	ASTLRTGYGYT
TRBV3-1/TRBV3-2	TRBJ2-1	ASSQGFSDRHNEQF
TRBV5-5	TRBJ1-1	ASSFDRDNTEAF
TRBV29-1	TRBJ2-7	SVSGQGNYEQY
TRBV7-3	TRBJ2-3	ASSLRPTDTQY
TRBV5-4	TRBJ2-3	ASRTTSGDTDTQY
TRBV5-1	TRBJ2-2	ASSPATGPGELF
TRBV3-1/TRBV3-2	TRBJ1-4	ASSDTIGTSEKLF
TRBV2	TRBJ1-4	ASRSGTGGFEKLF
TRBV7-9	TRBJ1-6	ASSLQGSDSPLH
TRBV24-1	TRBJ1-1	ATSDLTGGPAF
TRBV3-1/TRBV3-2	TRBJ2-1	ASSQRGSEQF
TRBV5-1	TRBJ2-2	ASSNRDRGPGELF
TRBV19	TRBJ2-3	ASSSENLAGGLDTQY
TRBV19	TRBJ1-3	ASSTRAGGGNTIY
TRBV14	TRBJ2-1	ASSQEASGASTLQF
TRBV3-1/TRBV3-2	TRBJ2-1	ASSLRDSHNEQF
TRBV10-3	TRBJ2-2	AISKGQDTGELF
TRBV18	TRBJ1-2	ASSGTVANYGYT
TRBV28	TRBJ2-3	ASTSLAGGTDTQY
TRBV6-5	TRBJ2-5	ASHPGGSGETQY
TRBV24-1	TRBJ2-1	ATSGTTNEQF
TRBV29-1	TRBJ2-1	SVPSGVGGNEQF
TRBV6-2/TRBV6-3	TRBJ2-5	ASSYSGTNQETQY
TRBV19	TRBJ1-5	ASSTYSTNQPQH
TRBV27	TRBJ1-6	ASSWAGFNSPLH
TRBV9	TRBJ1-1	ASSGGQSNTEAF
TRBV7-2	TRBJ1-2	ASSFTGGNYGYT
TRBV4-3	TRBJ2-2	ASSLTSGGSGELF
TRBV28	TRBJ2-1	ASRQTGNEQF
TRBV28	TRBJ1-3	ASSLAGWGGNTIY
TRBV24-1	TRBJ1-5	ATSPGHGNNQPQH
TRBV7-9	TRBJ2-3	ATPGAGLVTDTQY
TRBV5-6	TRBJ2-1	ASSSGNEQF
TRBV11-2	TRBJ2-1	ASSLVTSGYNEQF
TRBV28	TRBJ2-2	ASSSGSQGTGELF
TRBV29-1	TRBJ2-7	SVSGQGVGYEQY
TRBV27	TRBJ1-2	ASSLQGSANYGYT